What follows is one TCR beta chain and its context. Its target is unknown. The sample is drawn from a study of Graves' ophthalmopathy and Graves' hyperthyroidism. General study results and limits: Blood contained most expanded thyroid clonotypes exceeding 0.001 frequency. For separating ophthalmopathy from stable hyperthyroidism, a 13-signature model gave 85% to 90% sensitivity and roughly 83% specificity.

Using RNA transcripts, the TCR beta CDR3 regions were amplified. HTBI-primed first-round RT-PCR preceded second-round multiplex PCR. MiXCR, applied by TCRdb to the multiplex PCR reads, yields one record per CDR3 protein. This sample yields around 590,000 distinct CDR3 sequences, of which approximately 37% are seen a single time; about 4.1% belongs to the top ten. V was pared by 7 bases and J by 2 bases, with 13 bases between. This CDR3 has 13 amino acids. Germline-derived CDR1 and CDR2 are SQVTM and ANQGSEA. People with hyperthyroidism were aged 18 to 65 and newly diagnosed, under 2 months' duration. Diagnosis relied on clinical symptoms, serum thyroxine, TRAb, thyroid ultrasound and orbital computed tomography.

V gene TRBV29-1 combines with J gene TRBJ2-3, with D possibly matching TRBD1 (5 bases). The source material was peripheral blood or thyroid tissue (not recorded which). The TCR sequence derives from an adult man with Graves' hyperthyroidism. In DNA form, the CDR3 reads TGCAGCGGTAGACAGCTACTCACAGATACGCAGTATTTT. Translating gives CSGRQLLTDTQYF.